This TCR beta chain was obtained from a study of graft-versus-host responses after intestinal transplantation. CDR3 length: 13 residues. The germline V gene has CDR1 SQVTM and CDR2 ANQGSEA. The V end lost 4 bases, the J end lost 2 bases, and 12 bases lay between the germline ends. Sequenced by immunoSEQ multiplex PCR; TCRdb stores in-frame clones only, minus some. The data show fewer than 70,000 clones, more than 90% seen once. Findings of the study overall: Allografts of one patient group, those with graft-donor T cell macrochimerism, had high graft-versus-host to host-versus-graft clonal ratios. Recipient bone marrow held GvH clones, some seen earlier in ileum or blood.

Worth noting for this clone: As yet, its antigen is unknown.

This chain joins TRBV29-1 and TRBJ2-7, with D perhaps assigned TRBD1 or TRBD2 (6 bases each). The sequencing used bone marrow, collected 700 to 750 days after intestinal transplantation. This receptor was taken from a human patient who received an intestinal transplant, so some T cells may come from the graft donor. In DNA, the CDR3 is TGCAGCGTTGTAGAGGGGGGAGCCTACGAGCAGTACTTC. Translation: CSVVEGGAYEQYF.